Sequencing of this TCR beta chain was carried out in a study of cytomegalovirus exposure and HLA in healthy donors. As for this clone: The antigen remains undetermined.

Both 60 Vbeta primers and 13 Jbeta primers went into the PCR. Sequenced by immunoSEQ multiplex PCR; TCRdb stores in-frame clones only, minus some. The sample contains roughly 150,000 clones, around 75% of which appear only once. Broader study findings: Fewer N-insertions (relative to the approximately 700-donor mean) were reportedly seen in an Asian-associated ancestry cluster in a later analysis.

This sequence was found in a man aged 18 to 29 in good health and CMV-seropositive. The specimen was PBMCs.

The CDR3 region has the DNA TGTGCCAGCAGCAACTCCGGGGACAGATTATCCTACGAGCAGTACTTC. It is translated as CASSNSGDRLSYEQYF. The V call is TRBV2, the J call TRBJ2-7, with 7 bases that match TRBD1. The ends lost 6 bases at V and 1 base at J; junction bases unmatched: 12. The germline V gene encodes CDR1 SNHLY and CDR2 FYNNEI. The CDR3 sequence is 16 residues long.